The subject of this entry is one T cell receptor beta chain. The target antigen is unknown. The source of the sample is a study of regulatory T cells in long-lasting Graves disease. The wider study: Antithyroid drugs had been taken under 3 months by newly diagnosed Graves' patients. Broader study findings: Sample size, which was small, may have reduced accuracy.

Time point indicated: newly diagnosed GD, antithyroid drugs for less than 3 months. Scientists built the TCR library using RNA that was extracted from PBMCs. TCR beta libraries were built with iRepertoire HTBI primers and Arm-PCR of CDR3 regions. TCRdb redid the calling of the multiplex PCR reads with MiXCR, one entry per CDR3 protein. Among 550,000 to 650,000 distinct CDR3 sequences listed, roughly 16% were seen once. The CDR3 spans 14 residues. Germline CDR1 is LNHDA and CDR2 is SQIVND (reference sequence). The germline V and J ends were trimmed by 3 bases and 7 bases, with 13 bases remaining between them. This sample was also put to use in a study of T cells in Graves' hyperthyroidism and ophthalmopathy. Turning to that study: TCR CDR3 regions were first amplified by RT-PCR with HTBI primers. Stable hyperthyroidism was told apart from ophthalmopathy by a model built on 13 V-J features.

The V gene is TRBV19, the J gene TRBJ1-5; D may be TRBD1 (5 bases). This clonotype was obtained from a man aged 18 to 29 with Graves disease. The sequences come from peripheral blood mononuclear cells (PBMCs), collected at new diagnosis, from a patient treated with antithyroid drugs. Here the CDR3 reads CASSMGGRGQPQHF. CDR3 bases: TGTGCCAGTAGTATGGGGGGTCGGGGACAGCCCCAGCATTTT.